The rows below give T cell receptor beta chains drawn from one sample of a study of T cells in Graves' hyperthyroidism and ophthalmopathy. One entry per CDR3 protein, called by TCRdb with MiXCR from the multiplex PCR reads. The sample has more than 650,000 distinct CDR3 sequences, 12% to 15% seen once. Sequencing was carried out using blood. Receptors originate from a young woman with Graves' hyperthyroidism. Each CDR3 is given with its conserved first and last residue. D genes are given only for firm matches. Expanded clones are given a class, and other clones once, few, many or no size at all.

j_gene: TRBJ2-7; abundance: few; d_gene: TRBD2; v_gene: TRBV20-1; CDR3nt: TGCAGTGCTTCTTCCCTCGCTGTAGCGGGAGGGTTTTACGAGCAGTACTTC; CDR3aa: CSASSLAVAGGFYEQYF
j_gene: TRBJ2-5; abundance: many; d_gene: TRBD2; v_gene: TRBV7-3; CDR3nt: TGTGCCAGCAGCGACACTAGCGGGAGGGACGGAGAGACCCAGTACTTC; CDR3aa: CASSDTSGRDGETQYF
j_gene: TRBJ2-3; abundance: many; d_gene: NA; v_gene: TRBV30; CDR3nt: TGTGCCTGGAGTGTAAACAGCCTGAACACAGATACGCAGTATTTT; CDR3aa: CAWSVNSLNTDTQYF
j_gene: TRBJ2-5; abundance: many; d_gene: NA; v_gene: TRBV18; CDR3nt: TGTGCCAGCTCACCCGGCTTGCGGGAGACCCAGTACTTC; CDR3aa: CASSPGLRETQYF
j_gene: TRBJ2-1; abundance: few; d_gene: TRBD2; v_gene: TRBV19; CDR3nt: TGTGCCAGTAGTCTATCCAGCGGGAGCTTCAGTGAGCAGTTCTTC; CDR3aa: CASSLSSGSFSEQFF
j_gene: TRBJ1-2; abundance: few; d_gene: NA; v_gene: TRBV4-3; CDR3nt: TGCGCCAGCAGATTCAGGGGAGGCTACACCTTC; CDR3aa: CASRFRGGYTF
j_gene: TRBJ2-7; abundance: NA; d_gene: NA; v_gene: TRBV6-2/TRBV6-3; CDR3nt: TGTGCCAGCACGATTATCCCGGGAATTTCCTCCTACGAGCAGTACTTC; CDR3aa: CASTIIPGISSYEQYF
j_gene: TRBJ2-5; abundance: NA; d_gene: TRBD1; v_gene: TRBV6-5; CDR3nt: TGTGCCAGCAGTTTGCAGGGGGCACAAGAGGCCCAGTACTTC; CDR3aa: CASSLQGAQEAQYF
j_gene: TRBJ2-1; abundance: many; d_gene: TRBD2; v_gene: TRBV6-1; CDR3nt: TGTGCCAGCAGTTTCGGACTAGCGGAGAACAATGAGCAGTTCTTC; CDR3aa: CASSFGLAENNEQFF
j_gene: TRBJ2-1; abundance: many; d_gene: NA; v_gene: TRBV18; CDR3nt: TGTGCCAGCTCACAAGGGGAGAGCTCCTACAATGAGCAGTTCTTC; CDR3aa: CASSQGESSYNEQFF
j_gene: TRBJ2-1; abundance: many; d_gene: NA; v_gene: TRBV2; CDR3nt: TGTGCCAGCGGGGGTAACTCCTACAATGAGCAGTTCTTC; CDR3aa: CASGGNSYNEQFF
j_gene: TRBJ2-2; abundance: NA; d_gene: TRBD1; v_gene: TRBV7-2; CDR3nt: TGTGCCAGCAGCCCGGGGACAGTCGGGGAGCTGTTTTTT; CDR3aa: CASSPGTVGELFF
j_gene: TRBJ2-1; abundance: many; d_gene: NA; v_gene: TRBV7-8; CDR3nt: TGTGCCAGCAGCTTAGCTGGGGGTTGGTCGCGGAGCTCCTACAATGAGCAGTTCTTC; CDR3aa: CASSLAGGWSRSSYNEQFF
j_gene: TRBJ1-1; abundance: many; d_gene: NA; v_gene: TRBV18; CDR3nt: TGTGCCAGCTCACCGGTGGACAGCTACTCCTCTCAAGCTTTCTTT; CDR3aa: CASSPVDSYSSQAFF
j_gene: TRBJ1-3; abundance: NA; d_gene: NA; v_gene: TRBV6-5; CDR3nt: TGTGCCAGCAGTTACAGAAGGCCGGGACTGAACTCTGGAAACACCATATATTTT; CDR3aa: CASSYRRPGLNSGNTIYF
j_gene: TRBJ1-2; abundance: many; d_gene: NA; v_gene: TRBV7-3; CDR3nt: TGTGCCAGCAGCTTAACAGGGGCGCCCGGCTACACCTTC; CDR3aa: CASSLTGAPGYTF
j_gene: TRBJ2-1; abundance: NA; d_gene: NA; v_gene: TRBV24-1; CDR3nt: TGTGCCACCAGTCACCCACCCCGGGAAAATGAGCAGTTCTTC; CDR3aa: CATSHPPRENEQFF
j_gene: TRBJ2-1; abundance: many; d_gene: NA; v_gene: TRBV12-3/TRBV12-4; CDR3nt: TGTGCCAGCAGCACCGGACCCCCCAGCTCCTACAATGAGCAGTTCTTC; CDR3aa: CASSTGPPSSYNEQFF
j_gene: TRBJ2-1; abundance: NA; d_gene: NA; v_gene: TRBV27; CDR3nt: TGTGCCAGCAGTTTCGGCGGGTGGGACTCCTACAATGAGCAGTTCTTC; CDR3aa: CASSFGGWDSYNEQFF
j_gene: TRBJ2-5; abundance: NA; d_gene: NA; v_gene: TRBV7-8; CDR3nt: TGTGCCAGCAGCTTAGACAGGGACACCCTTCAACTGGCCCAGTACTTC; CDR3aa: CASSLDRDTLQLAQYF
j_gene: TRBJ2-2; abundance: few; d_gene: TRBD1; v_gene: TRBV4-1; CDR3nt: TGCGCCAGCAGCCCCATCCAGGACAGGGTATCGAACACCGGGGAGCTGTTTTTT; CDR3aa: CASSPIQDRVSNTGELFF
j_gene: TRBJ2-2; abundance: few; d_gene: NA; v_gene: TRBV6-1; CDR3nt: TGTGCCAGCAGAGGACCGGTCTTGGGGGAGCTGTTTTTT; CDR3aa: CASRGPVLGELFF
j_gene: TRBJ2-7; abundance: many; d_gene: TRBD2; v_gene: TRBV12-3/TRBV12-4; CDR3nt: TGTGCCAGCAGTTATTCCTCCGGACTAGCGGGAGTATCCGAGCAGTACTTC; CDR3aa: CASSYSSGLAGVSEQYF
j_gene: TRBJ2-5; abundance: few; d_gene: NA; v_gene: TRBV19; CDR3nt: TGTGCCAGTATTTCACATCACATTGAGACCCAGTACTTC; CDR3aa: CASISHHIETQYF
j_gene: TRBJ2-3; abundance: few; d_gene: TRBD1; v_gene: TRBV11-2; CDR3nt: TGTGCCAGCAGCGCAGAGACAGGGGGGGCAAGCACAGATACGCAGTATTTT; CDR3aa: CASSAETGGASTDTQYF
j_gene: TRBJ2-1; abundance: NA; d_gene: NA; v_gene: TRBV6-5; CDR3nt: TGTGCCAGCAGTTACGGGGGGAATTCCTACAATGAGCAGTTCTTC; CDR3aa: CASSYGGNSYNEQFF
j_gene: TRBJ1-5; abundance: few; d_gene: NA; v_gene: TRBV19; CDR3nt: TGTGCCAGTAGTATAACTGGTAGGGAGATAAATCAGCCCCAGCATTTT; CDR3aa: CASSITGREINQPQHF
j_gene: TRBJ1-1; abundance: few; d_gene: TRBD1; v_gene: TRBV7-9; CDR3nt: TGTGCCAGCAGCATCCAACAGGGGGCAGGGAACACTGAAGCTTTCTTT; CDR3aa: CASSIQQGAGNTEAFF
j_gene: TRBJ2-1; abundance: many; d_gene: TRBD1; v_gene: TRBV6-2/TRBV6-3; CDR3nt: TGTGCCAGCAGTCACCGTGCCCACAGGGGAGTCTCCTACAATGAGCAGTTCTTC; CDR3aa: CASSHRAHRGVSYNEQFF
j_gene: TRBJ2-3; abundance: many; d_gene: TRBD1; v_gene: TRBV10-3; CDR3nt: TGTGCCATCAGTGAGTCCCGGGACAGTACAGATACGCAGTATTTT; CDR3aa: CAISESRDSTDTQYF